Listed below are T cell receptor beta chains from one sample, sequenced in a study of radiotherapy plus CTLA-4 blockade in lung cancer. Assay: immunoSEQ multiplex PCR; the TCRdb copy retains only in-frame clones and omits some. The table has about 59,000 clones, approximately 65% seen once. The input for sequencing was peripheral blood, taken from a patient treated with radiotherapy plus ipilimumab. All receptors come from a human donor with non-small cell lung cancer whose response to radiotherapy plus ipilimumab could not be evaluated. Both conserved end residues are part of each CDR3. A D gene is named only where the DNA matches it firmly.

d_gene,j_gene,v_gene,CDR3aa,CDR3nt
TRBD2,TRBJ2-3,TRBV11-3,CASSAGTSGRTDTQYF,TGTGCCAGCAGCGCTGGGACTAGCGGGAGGACAGATACGCAGTATTTT
NA,TRBJ1-6,TRBV27,CASSFGVGGSPLHF,TGTGCCAGCAGTTTTGGGGTTGGGGGCTCACCCCTCCACTTT
TRBD1,TRBJ1-3,TRBV7-9,CASSLVAGTGVSGNTIYF,TGTGCCAGCAGCTTAGTGGCCGGGACAGGGGTCTCTGGAAACACCATATATTTT
NA,TRBJ1-1,TRBV5-1,CASSAAQFGNTEAFF,TGCGCCAGCAGCGCTGCCCAATTCGGGAACACTGAAGCTTTCTTT
NA,TRBJ1-4,TRBV5-6,CASSLISEKLFF,TGTGCCAGCAGCTTGATAAGCGAAAAACTGTTTTTT
NA,TRBJ2-7,TRBV5-6,CASSLRPF,TGTGCCAGCAGCTTGCGTCCTTTC
NA,TRBJ2-7,TRBV27,CASSLVENAGYEQYF,TGTGCCAGCAGTTTGGTGGAAAACGCAGGCTACGAGCAGTACTTC
TRBD1,TRBJ1-2,TRBV10-3,CAISGDRGYTF,TGTGCCATCAGTGGGGACAGGGGCTACACCTTC
NA,TRBJ2-7,TRBV7-7,CAGSSRALSSYEQYF,TGTGCCGGTTCTAGCCGGGCCCTGAGCTCCTACGAGCAGTACTTC
NA,TRBJ1-4,TRBV4-3,CASSPQSEKLFF,TGCGCCAGCAGCCCACAGAGTGAAAAACTGTTTTTT
NA,TRBJ2-7,TRBV27,CASSSGQGSSYEQYF,TGTGCCAGCAGTAGCGGGCAGGGTAGCTCCTACGAGCAGTACTTC
NA,TRBJ1-5,TRBV2,CASVPAGANDQPQHF,TGTGCCAGCGTGCCCGCGGGGGCCAACGATCAGCCCCAGCATTTT